The T cell receptor (beta chain) described here comes from a study of cytomegalovirus exposure and HLA in healthy donors. TCRdb's copy holds only in-frame clones and misses some; the assay was immunoSEQ multiplex PCR. The sample contains 130,000 or so clones, over 85% of which appear only once. Specimen: PBMCs. This TCR was sampled from a young man in good health and CMV-seronegative.

The CDR3 DNA is TGTGCCAGCAGTTACGCGGCGAGGGGAAACACCATATATTTT. Protein product: CASSYAARGNTIYF. V usage is TRBV6-5 and J usage is TRBJ1-3, with no clear D. V gave up 2 bases and J gave up 4 bases, with 9 bases separating them. The germline V gene encodes CDR1 MNHEY and CDR2 SVGAGI. This CDR3 has 14 residues.